This paragraph covers one T cell receptor beta chain sequence. The sample comes from a study of blood T cell repertoires in COVID-19. The V gene lost 1 base and the J gene lost 6 bases, with 18 bases spanning the gap. The CDR3 totals 16 residues. CDR1 and CDR2 from the germline V gene are KGHSH and LQKENI. Original processing notes: Estimation of nucleated cell counts was performed using reference gene primer amplification. Profiled with immunoSEQ multiplex PCR; TCRdb holds only in-frame clones, not every one. That table furnishes V, J and clone size, whereas the DNA furnished D and trimming. Among 60,000 or so clones, approximately 78% were seen once, and the ten largest hold about 15%.

Sequenced material: peripheral blood. This chain connects TRBV18 to TRBJ1-2, with D hard to call. This receptor was taken from a man older than 75 with acute or convalescent COVID-19. The chain's CDR3 is CASSPRLWLAEDGYTF. The CDR3 bases are TGTGCCAGCTCACCACGTTTGTGGTTAGCCGAAGATGGCTACACCTTC.